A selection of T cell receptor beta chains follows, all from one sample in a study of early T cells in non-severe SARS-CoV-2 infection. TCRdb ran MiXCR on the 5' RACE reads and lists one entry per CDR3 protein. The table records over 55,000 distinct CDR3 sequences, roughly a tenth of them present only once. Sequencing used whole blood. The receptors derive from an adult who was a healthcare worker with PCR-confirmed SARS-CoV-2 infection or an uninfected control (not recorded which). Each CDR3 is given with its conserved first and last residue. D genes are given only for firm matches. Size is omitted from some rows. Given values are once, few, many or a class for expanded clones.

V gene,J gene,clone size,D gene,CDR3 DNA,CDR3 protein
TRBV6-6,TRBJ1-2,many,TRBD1,TGTGCCAGCAGTTACTCGACAGGGTTTAGTGGCTACACCTTC,CASSYSTGFSGYTF
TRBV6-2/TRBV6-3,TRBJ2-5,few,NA,TGTGCCAGCAGTCCTTACGGTCAGGCTTGGAAGGCCCAGTACTTC,CASSPYGQAWKAQYF
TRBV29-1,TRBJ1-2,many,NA,TGCAGCGGGGGCGGGGACTATGGCTACACCTTC,CSGGGDYGYTF
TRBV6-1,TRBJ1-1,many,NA,TGTGCCAGCAGTGCCGGACGGGTCATGAACACTGAAGCTTTCTTT,CASSAGRVMNTEAFF
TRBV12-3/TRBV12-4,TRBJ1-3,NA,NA,TGTGCCAGCGGTGCCAGGGAGAGGTCTGGAAACACCATATATTTT,CASGARERSGNTIYF
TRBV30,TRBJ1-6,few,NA,TGTGCCTGGGACTACAGGGTTTCACCCCTCCACTTT,CAWDYRVSPLHF
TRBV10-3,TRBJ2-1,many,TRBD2,TGTGCCATCAGTGAGTCGTCGGGCGGGAGGGCAGTCAATGAGCAGTTCTTC,CAISESSGGRAVNEQFF
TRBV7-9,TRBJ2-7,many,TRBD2,TGTGCCAGCAGCCGGGGGGACGTCTCCTACGAGCAGTACTTC,CASSRGDVSYEQYF
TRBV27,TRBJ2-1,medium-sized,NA,TGTGCCAGCAGTTTAACCCCCCCGGGAGAGGAATACAATGAGCAGTTCTTC,CASSLTPPGEEYNEQFF
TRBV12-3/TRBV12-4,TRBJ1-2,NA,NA,TGTGCCACCCTAGGTCGCGGCTACTATGGCTACACCTTC,CATLGRGYYGYTF
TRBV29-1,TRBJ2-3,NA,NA,TGCAGCGTTGGCGGAGGCACAGATACGCAGTATTTT,CSVGGGTDTQYF
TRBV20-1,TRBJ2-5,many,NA,TGCAGTGCTATTAACACCGGTGGCGAGACCCAGTACTTC,CSAINTGGETQYF
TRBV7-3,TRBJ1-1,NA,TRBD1,TGTGCCAGCAGCGAACAGGGGGCCGACACTGAAGCTTTCTTT,CASSEQGADTEAFF
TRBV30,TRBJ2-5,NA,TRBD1,TGTGCCTGGAGAAAGAGGGGGCGGCAAGAGACCCAGTACTTC,CAWRKRGRQETQYF
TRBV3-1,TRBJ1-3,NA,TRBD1,TGTGCCAGCAGACCCACGACAGGGACTGGAAACACCATATATTTT,CASRPTTGTGNTIYF
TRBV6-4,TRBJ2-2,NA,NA,TGTGCCAGCAGTGAAGGCAGGGGAAACACCGGGGAGCTGTTTTTT,CASSEGRGNTGELFF
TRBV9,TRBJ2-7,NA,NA,TGTGCCAGCAGCGTAGCTGGTAGCGGCACCTACGAGCAGTACTTC,CASSVAGSGTYEQYF
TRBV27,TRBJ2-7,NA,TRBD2,TGTGCCAGCTTTGGCGGGGGATACGAGCAGTACTTC,CASFGGGYEQYF
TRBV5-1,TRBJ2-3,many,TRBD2,TGCGCCAGCAGCTTGCCGGGACTAGCAGGCACAGATACGCAGTATTTT,CASSLPGLAGTDTQYF
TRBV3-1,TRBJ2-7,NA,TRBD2,TGTGCCAGCAGCCCATACGCGGGACTAGCGGGCTACTACGAGCAGTACTTC,CASSPYAGLAGYYEQYF
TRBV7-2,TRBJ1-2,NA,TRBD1,TGTGCCAGCAGCTTGGAAGTGGGGACAGGCTATGGCTACACCTTC,CASSLEVGTGYGYTF
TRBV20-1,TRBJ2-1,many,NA,TGCAGTGCTAGAGTTGTATGGGGTGAGCAGTTCTTC,CSARVVWGEQFF
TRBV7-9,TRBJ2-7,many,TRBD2,TGTGCCAGCAGCTCCCTGCGGACTAGCGGGGTGTACGAGCAGTACTTC,CASSSLRTSGVYEQYF
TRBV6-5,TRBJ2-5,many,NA,TGTGCCAGCAATTCAGCGGCGGGAGAGACCCAGTACTTC,CASNSAAGETQYF
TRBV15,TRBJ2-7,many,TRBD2,TGTGCCACCAGCAGAGATAGACTAGCGGGAGGAGGGCGCTACTTC,CATSRDRLAGGGRYF
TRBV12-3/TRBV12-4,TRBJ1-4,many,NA,TGTGCCAGCAGCCCCCCGGGCCGGGGTGAAAAACTGTTTTTT,CASSPPGRGEKLFF
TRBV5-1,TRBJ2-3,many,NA,TGCGCCAGCAGCTTGGCGGCAGGGGAAGATACGCAGTATTTT,CASSLAAGEDTQYF
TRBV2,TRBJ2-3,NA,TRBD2,TGTGCCAGTAATAGCGGGAGAGGGAGCACAGATACGCAGTATTTT,CASNSGRGSTDTQYF
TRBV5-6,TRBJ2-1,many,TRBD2,TGTGCCAGCAGCGACCCGACTAGCGGGAGTATAAATGAGCAGTTCTTC,CASSDPTSGSINEQFF
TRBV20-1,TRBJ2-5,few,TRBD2,TGCAGTGCTAGACCGGGACTAGCGGGAGGGGAGACCCAGTACTTC,CSARPGLAGGETQYF
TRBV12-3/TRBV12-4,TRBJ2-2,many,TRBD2,TGTGCCAGCAGGGGGACTAGCGGAGGGGTCGGGGAGCTGTTTTTT,CASRGTSGGVGELFF
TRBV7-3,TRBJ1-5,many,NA,TGTGCCAGCAGCTTACCGACAGTGATCAATCAGCCCCAGCATTTT,CASSLPTVINQPQHF
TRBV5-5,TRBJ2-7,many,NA,TGTGCCAGCAGGGGCGAAACCTACGAGCAGTACTTC,CASRGETYEQYF
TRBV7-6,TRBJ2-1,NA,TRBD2,TGTGCCAGCAGCCCGGGGACTAGCGGGAGTGGTGGTGAGCAGTTCTTC,CASSPGTSGSGGEQFF
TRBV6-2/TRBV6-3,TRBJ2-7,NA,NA,TGTGCCAACAGAAACCCGGGACAAAGCTCCTACGAGCAGTACTTC,CANRNPGQSSYEQYF
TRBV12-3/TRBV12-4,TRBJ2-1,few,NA,TGTGCCAGCAGCCTAACCTATTCCTACCGAAATGAGCAGTTCTTC,CASSLTYSYRNEQFF
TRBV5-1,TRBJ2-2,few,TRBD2,TGCGCCAGCAGCTTGTCGGCGGGAGGCGGGAACACCGGGGAGCTGTTTTTT,CASSLSAGGGNTGELFF
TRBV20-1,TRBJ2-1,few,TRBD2,TGCAGTGCTTGGGGACTAGTGAATGAGCAGTTCTTC,CSAWGLVNEQFF
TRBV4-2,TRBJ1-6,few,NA,TGTGCCAGCAGCCAAGACCAGAATTCACCCCTCCACTTT,CASSQDQNSPLHF
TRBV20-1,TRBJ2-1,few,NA,TGCAGTGCTCCTAGGGACCTTAACAATGAGCAGTTCTTC,CSAPRDLNNEQFF
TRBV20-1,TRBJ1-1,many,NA,TGCAGTGCTAGAGAACCGGGCTTGAACACTGAAGCTTTCTTT,CSAREPGLNTEAFF